The sequence of this T cell receptor (beta chain) was determined in a study of blood T cells in healthy people across ages. On this clonotype itself: Its target is not known.

For the second PCR, which ran for 7 to 11 cycles, a sample-barcoded 5' primer and a J-beta primer mix were used. Each CDR3 protein is one row after TCRdb ran MiXCR on the 5' RACE reads. The sample records about 800,000 distinct CDR3 sequences, roughly 25% being singletons. Russia was home to the donors, healthy Caucasian individuals aged about 6 to 90. Study outcomes and limitations: Getting older went along with TCR beta diversity per million T cells dropping roughly linearly.

Germline V CDR1 and CDR2: MNHEY, SMNVEV (reference sequence). This CDR3 region has 13 residues. These data also formed part of another study, on T cells of mothers and their children.

The chain combines TRBV27 with TRBJ2-1; TRBD1 might be the D (6 bases). Judging by the DNA end, TRBJ2-7 fits better; the J call may be wrong. The specimen was blood. The sequence was collected from a boy aged 5-17 years in good health. The CDR3 spells CASSLNRVHEQYF. The CDR3 DNA sequence: TGTGCCAGCAGTCTAAACAGGGTTCACGAGCAGTACTTC.